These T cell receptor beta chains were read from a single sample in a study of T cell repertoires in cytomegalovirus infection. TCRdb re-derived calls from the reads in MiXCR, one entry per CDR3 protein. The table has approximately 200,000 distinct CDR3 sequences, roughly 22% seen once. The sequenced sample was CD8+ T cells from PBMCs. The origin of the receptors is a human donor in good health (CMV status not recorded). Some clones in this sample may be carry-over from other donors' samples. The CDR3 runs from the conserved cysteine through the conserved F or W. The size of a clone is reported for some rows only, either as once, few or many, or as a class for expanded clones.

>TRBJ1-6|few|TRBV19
CASTLGGGSPLHF
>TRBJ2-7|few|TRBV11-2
CASSSPSTRHEQYF
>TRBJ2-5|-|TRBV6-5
CASTVTAGLETQYF
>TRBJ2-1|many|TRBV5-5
CASSEVRGVYNEQFF
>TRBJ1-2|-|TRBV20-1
CSARRGAVYGYTF
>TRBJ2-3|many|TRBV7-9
CASSSYPPGDTQYF
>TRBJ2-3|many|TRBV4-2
CASSQGGTLWDTQYF
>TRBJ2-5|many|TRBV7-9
CASSLELGPKETQYF
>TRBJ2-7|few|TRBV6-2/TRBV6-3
CASSGRGGSYEQYF
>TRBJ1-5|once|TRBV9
CASSAGGGNQPQQF
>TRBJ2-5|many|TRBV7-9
CASSPPSAREETQYF
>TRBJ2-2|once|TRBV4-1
CASSQDAFHTGELFF
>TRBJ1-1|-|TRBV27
CASSGDSLYTEAFF
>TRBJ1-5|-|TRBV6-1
CASSEEEGSNQPQHF
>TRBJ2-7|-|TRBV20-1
CSAGGLAGAYEQYF
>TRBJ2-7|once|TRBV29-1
CSVGAGDSYEQYF
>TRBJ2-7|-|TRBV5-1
CASSFTGDTNYEQYF
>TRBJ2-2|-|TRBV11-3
CASSQKGNTGELFF
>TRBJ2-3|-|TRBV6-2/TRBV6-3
CASSYSKIPRQGRFDTQYF
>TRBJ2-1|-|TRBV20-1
CSARGSAGTDGGYNEQFF
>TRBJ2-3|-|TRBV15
CATSPPTGQGGAHTDTQYF
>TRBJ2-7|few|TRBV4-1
CASSQEDRFAYEQYF
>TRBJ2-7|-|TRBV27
CASSLSGLGREQYF
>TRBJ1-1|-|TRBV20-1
CSARDQRDTEAFF
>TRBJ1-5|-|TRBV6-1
CASSEHLGVGHF
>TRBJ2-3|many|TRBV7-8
CASRIEAGLAGGLETQYF